Following are 24 T cell receptor beta chains from one sample sequenced in a study of blood T cell repertoires in COVID-19. TCRdb's table, derived via immunoSEQ multiplex PCR, lists solely in-frame clones and lacks some. The data contain over 150,000 clones, 83% of them singletons. Sequenced: peripheral blood. These receptors all stem from a woman of 80 years or more with acute or convalescent COVID-19.

This chain connects TRBV7-2 to TRBJ1-2; 8 bases agree with TRBD1. J was trimmed by 3 bases and V by 4 bases; bases with no gene match: 1. The CDR3 is 13 residues long. Germline-derived CDR1 and CDR2 are SGHTA and FQGNSA. The CDR3 region is CASSSQGDYGYTF. CDR3 DNA: TGTGCCAGCAGCTCACAGGGGGACTATGGCTACACCTTC.

The CDR3 is CAIGGTGDTGELFF. CDR3 DNA sequence: TGTGCCATCGGCGGGACAGGCGACACCGGGGAGCTGTTTTTT. V is TRBV10-3 and J is TRBJ2-2; TRBD1 matches 8 bases. Unmatched junction bases numbered 5, after V lost 8 bases and J lost 3 bases. Looked up from germline, CDR1 is ENHRY and CDR2 is SYGVKD. This CDR3 spans 14 amino acids.

The chain uses TRBV24-1 and TRBJ2-7, with 10 bases that match TRBD2. Losses at the gene ends were 4 bases for V and 2 bases for J; bases not matched to a gene: 7. Germline V lookup: CDR1 KGHDR, CDR2 SFDVKD. This CDR3 is 16 amino acids long. The CDR3 reads CATSDYLAGAPYEQYF. The CDR3 region has the DNA TGTGCCACCAGTGACTACCTAGCGGGGGCCCCCTACGAGCAGTACTTC.

This clone occurred a few times. This CDR3 is CASSYGGVASPLHF. CDR3 nucleotide sequence: TGTGCCAGCAGTTACGGGGGGGTTGCTTCACCCCTCCACTTT. This chain joins TRBV6-5 and TRBJ1-6, with D perhaps TRBD1 (5 bases). V lost 2 bases, J lost 9 bases, and 11 bases lay in between. The CDR3 loop spans 14 amino acids. Germline CDR1 is MNHEY and CDR2 is SVGAGI.

This chain links TRBV7-2 with TRBJ2-7; D ambiguous. Deletions cut 1 base from V and 4 bases from J, with 14 bases between. The germline CDR1 and CDR2 sequences are SGHTA and FQGNSA. The CDR3 loop spans 15 amino acids. The CDR3 bases are TGTGCCAGCAGCTTAGGCCTAGGTCCGTCGTACGAGCAGTACTTC. This gives the protein CASSLGLGPSYEQYF.

The J gene is TRBJ2-7, the V gene TRBV7-2; D gene unclear. Germline V gene sequence: CDR1 SGHTA, CDR2 FQGNSA. The CDR3 sequence is 15 residues long. Trimming took off 3 bases at V and 4 bases at J, with 16 bases between the two ends. CDR3 amino acids: CASSFPRLGGYEQYF. The CDR3 region has the DNA TGTGCCAGCAGCTTCCCGCGGCTAGGTGGGTACGAGCAGTACTTC.

This chain links TRBV3-1 (or the pseudogene TRBV3-2) with TRBJ1-3; D gene ambiguous. The V and J ends lost 5 bases and 4 bases respectively, with 12 bases between them. This CDR3 has 14 amino acids. Germline V gene sequence: CDR1 LGHDT, CDR2 YNNKEL (reference sequence). As DNA, the CDR3 is TGTGCCAGCAGCTCATTTAGATCCGGAAACACCATATATTTT. Translating gives CASSSFRSGNTIYF.

The chain uses TRBV19 and TRBJ2-7, with D perhaps matching TRBD1 (5 bases). Trimming shortened V by 6 bases and J by 2 bases, and 20 bases separated the two germline ends. The CDR3 runs to 16 residues. CDR1 LNHDA and CDR2 SQIVND come from the germline V gene (reference sequence). CDR3 nucleotides: TGTGCCAGTAGCAATACTCAGGGTTTTCGGCCCTACGAGCAGTACTTC. Amino acids: CASSNTQGFRPYEQYF.

This clone was recorded a few times. The same CDR3 is also encoded by other DNA sequences in this sample. The J gene is TRBJ2-5, the V gene TRBV7-3; TRBD2 might be the D (7 bases). Germline CDR1 is SGHTA and CDR2 is FQGTGA. The CDR3 is 16 amino acids. With 0 bases removed from V and 3 bases from J, the gap between germline ends came to 14 bases. CDR3: CASSLTGGAGEETQYF. The CDR3 nucleotides read TGTGCCAGCAGCTTAACGGGGGGGGCGGGGGAAGAGACCCAGTACTTC.

The CDR3 sequence: CASRLDRAEKLFF. CDR3 sequence (DNA): TGTGCCAGCAGATTGGACAGGGCTGAAAAACTGTTTTTT. V gene TRBV11-2 combines with J gene TRBJ1-4, with 8 bases fitting TRBD1. CDR1 SGHAT and CDR2 FQNNGV come from the germline V gene. V lost 6 bases to trimming and J lost 7 bases; unmatched junction nucleotides: 4. The CDR3 spans 13 residues.

The V and J genes are TRBV2 and TRBJ2-7; tentatively, D is TRBD2 (7 bases). Looked up from germline, CDR1 is SNHLY and CDR2 is FYNNEI. V lost 8 bases and J 0 bases, leaving 14 bases between the germline ends. The CDR3 runs to 14 residues. CDR3 region: CASVGGHSSYEQYF. The CDR3 DNA reads as TGTGCCAGCGTGGGGGGGCACAGCTCCTACGAGCAGTACTTC.

The chain is built from TRBV6-4 and TRBJ1-3, with 7 bases aligning to TRBD1. The junction had 8 bases not matched to a gene; V was cut back by 3 bases and J by 0 bases. Germline assignment: CDR1 MRHNA and CDR2 SNTAGT. CDR3 size: 17 residues. CDR3 loop: CASSEKGADSSGNTIYF. In DNA, the CDR3 is TGTGCCAGCAGTGAGAAGGGGGCCGATAGCTCTGGAAACACCATATATTTT.

This CDR3 is CASSPGIEKLFF. The CDR3 DNA follows: TGTGCCAGCAGTCCCGGGATTGAAAAACTGTTTTTT. The rearrangement joins TRBV6-2 or TRBV6-3 to TRBJ1-4, with D unresolved. This CDR3 comprises 12 residues. The V and J ends lost 5 bases and 7 bases respectively, with 8 bases between them. Germline V CDR1 and CDR2: MNHEY, SVGEGT.

The chain uses TRBV6-1 and TRBJ2-7; 10 bases agree with TRBD1. The germline CDR1 and CDR2 sequences are MNHNS and SASEGT. J lost 5 bases, V lost 0 bases, and 7 bases had no gene match. This CDR3 comprises 16 residues. CDR3 nucleotide sequence: TGTGCCAGCAGTGAAGCTATGGGACAGGGGTCTAACGAGCAGTACTTC. Translation: CASSEAMGQGSNEQYF.

The chain employs TRBV11-2 and TRBJ1-2, with D possibly TRBD1 on 5 matching bases. Trimming took off 0 bases at V and 4 bases at J, with 9 bases between the two ends. The CDR3 spans 14 residues. Germline V gene lookup returns CDR1 SGHAT and CDR2 FQNNGV. CDR3 loop: CASSLDPGPYGYTF. CDR3 sequence (DNA): TGTGCCAGCAGCTTAGACCCAGGGCCCTATGGCTACACCTTC.

A remark on this clone: Other nucleotide sequences in the sample specify the same CDR3. In DNA, the CDR3 is TGTGCCAGTCGGAGCGGGGGGGCGAACACCGGGGAGCTGTTTTTT. Translating it yields CASRSGGANTGELFF. The chain uses TRBV19 and TRBJ2-2; 10 positions agree with TRBD2. This CDR3 region has 15 residues. Germline lookup yields CDR1 LNHDA and CDR2 SQIVND (reference sequence). The V segment lost 8 bases and the J segment 0 bases; nucleotides outside the gene matches: 3.

The chain uses TRBV25-1 and TRBJ1-4; no reliable D call. Germline V gives CDR1 MGHDK, CDR2 SYGVNS. The CDR3 is 14 amino acids. Trimming left V 3 bases short and J 0 bases short, with 5 bases between. CDR3 sequence: CASSDPATNEKLFF. The CDR3 DNA reads TGTGCCAGCAGTGATCCCGCAACTAATGAAAAACTGTTTTTT.

This chain joins TRBV30 and TRBJ2-1; 11 bases align to TRBD2. The CDR3 is 13 amino acids. J gave up 6 bases and V 5 bases, and 3 bases lay outside the gene matches. Germline V gene data show CDR1 as GTSNPN and CDR2 as SVGIG (reference sequence). The DNA for the CDR3 is TGTGCCTGGGAGACTAGCGGGGTCAATGAGCAGTTCTTC. Its protein product is CAWETSGVNEQFF.

This clone was counted a single time. The chain recombines TRBV5-4 with TRBJ1-3, with unresolved D. The CDR3 runs to 16 residues. Germline V lookup: CDR1 SGHNT, CDR2 YYREEE (reference sequence). V dropped 0 bases and J dropped 1 base, with 11 bases sitting between them. CDR3 in DNA: TGTGCCAGCAGCTTGGGTCTGGGCAGGTCTGGAAACACCATATATTTT. Residues: CASSLGLGRSGNTIYF.

This chain links TRBV10-3 with TRBJ2-7, with D possibly matching TRBD1 (5 bases). Germline-derived CDR1 and CDR2 are ENHRY and SYGVKD. The V and J ends lost 0 bases and 4 bases respectively, with 10 bases between them. This CDR3 contains 14 residues. The CDR3: CAISESFRVYEQYF. DNA of the CDR3: TGTGCCATCAGTGAGTCTTTCAGGGTATACGAGCAGTACTTC.

The chain combines TRBV10-1 with TRBJ2-1; tentative D call: TRBD1 (6 bases). This CDR3 is 14 amino acids long. Trimming removed 6 bases from V and 3 bases from J, with 12 bases in between. CDR1 and CDR2 from the germline V gene are WNHNN and SYGVQD (reference sequence). The CDR3 loop is CASRKGVFYNEQFF. The CDR3 coding sequence is TGCGCCAGCAGAAAGGGGGTTTTCTACAATGAGCAGTTCTTC.

V and J are TRBV5-1 and TRBJ2-7, with a possible D match to TRBD2 (5 bases). Germline V gene data show CDR1 as SGHRS and CDR2 as YFSETQ. The V end was cut by 4 bases, the J end by 2 bases, with 13 bases between. The CDR3 has 14 amino acids. The CDR3 DNA sequence: TGCGCCAGCAGCCTTGGAGACGGGACCTACGAGCAGTACTTC. Protein sequence: CASSLGDGTYEQYF.

This chain uses TRBV7-2 with TRBJ2-3; tentative D call: TRBD2 (5 bases). The V end was cut by 3 bases, the J end by 0 bases, with 7 bases between. The CDR3 contains 14 residues. Germline V CDR1 and CDR2: SGHTA, FQGNSA. CDR3 in amino acids: CASSFGGSTDTQYF. As DNA, the CDR3 is TGTGCCAGCAGCTTTGGCGGGAGCACAGATACGCAGTATTTT.

About this clone: Other DNA sequences in this specimen translate into the identical CDR3. This rearrangement joins TRBV10-1 to TRBJ2-1; D gene uncertain. The CDR3 has 12 residues. The germline CDR1 and CDR2 sequences are WNHNN and SYGVQD (reference sequence). V was cut by 0 bases and J by 9 bases, with 6 bases left in between. CDR3 sequence reads: CASSESTGEQFF. CDR3 DNA sequence: TGCGCCAGCAGTGAGTCGACGGGTGAGCAGTTCTTC.